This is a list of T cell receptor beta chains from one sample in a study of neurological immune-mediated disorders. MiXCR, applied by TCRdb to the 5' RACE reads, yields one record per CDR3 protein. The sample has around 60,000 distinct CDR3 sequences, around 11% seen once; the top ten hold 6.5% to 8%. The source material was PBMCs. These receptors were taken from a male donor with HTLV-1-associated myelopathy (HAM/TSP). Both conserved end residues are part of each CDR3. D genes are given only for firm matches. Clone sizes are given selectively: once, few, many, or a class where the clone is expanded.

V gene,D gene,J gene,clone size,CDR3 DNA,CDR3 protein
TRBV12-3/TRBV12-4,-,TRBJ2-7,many,TGTGCCAGCAGTCCGGTCGGGTCCCGGCAGTACTTC,CASSPVGSRQYF
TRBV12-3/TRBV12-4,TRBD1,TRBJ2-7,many,TGTGCCAGCAGTTTTTCCGCAGGGGGTAACTCCTACGAGCAGTACTTC,CASSFSAGGNSYEQYF
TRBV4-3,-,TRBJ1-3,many,TGCGCCAGCAGCCAAGAAGGGGGATCTGGAAACACCATATATTTT,CASSQEGGSGNTIYF
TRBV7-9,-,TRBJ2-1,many,TGTGCCAGCAGCTTAGGGTCTGGGCTTGAGCAGTTCTTC,CASSLGSGLEQFF
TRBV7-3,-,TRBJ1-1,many,TGTGCCAGCAGCTTCGGGTCGGAGAACACTGAAGCTTTCTTT,CASSFGSENTEAFF
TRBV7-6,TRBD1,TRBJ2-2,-,TGTGCCAGCAGCTTAGAGGGACAGCCCGCTGGGGAGCTGTTTTTT,CASSLEGQPAGELFF
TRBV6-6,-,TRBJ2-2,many,TGTGCCAGCAGTCAAAGGGGGTTTACCGGGGAGCTGTTTTTT,CASSQRGFTGELFF
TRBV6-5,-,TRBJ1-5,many,TGTGCCAGCAGTTACTCGAGTGTTGATCAGCCCCAGCATTTT,CASSYSSVDQPQHF
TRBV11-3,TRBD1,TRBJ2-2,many,TGTGCCAGCAGCTTCGGACAGGGGAGCACCGGGGAGCTGTTTTTT,CASSFGQGSTGELFF
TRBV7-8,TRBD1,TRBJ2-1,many,TGTGCCAGCAGCTTGACAGGGAACAATGAGCAGTTCTTC,CASSLTGNNEQFF
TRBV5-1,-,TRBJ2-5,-,TGCGCCAGCAGCTTACAGGGACCGCCCAAAGAGACCCAGTACTTC,CASSLQGPPKETQYF
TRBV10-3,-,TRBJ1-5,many,TGTGCCATCAGTGAGTCGACTCGAGGGGACAATCAGCCCCAGCATTTT,CAISESTRGDNQPQHF
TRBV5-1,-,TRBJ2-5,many,TGCGCCAGCAGCTTGGTAGGAGAAGGGGGTCGGGTTGAGACCCAGTACTTC,CASSLVGEGGRVETQYF
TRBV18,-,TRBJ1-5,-,TGTGCCAGCTCACCAACCACTGACCATCAGCCCAAGCATTTT,CASSPTTDHQPKHF
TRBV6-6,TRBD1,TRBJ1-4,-,TGTGCCAGCACTTTCTCTAAAGGGGCCGGGACAGGGGGTGAAAAACTGTTTTTT,CASTFSKGAGTGGEKLFF
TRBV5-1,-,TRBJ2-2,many,TGCGCCAGCAGCTTGGGAGGGAACACCGGGGAGCTGTTTTTT,CASSLGGNTGELFF
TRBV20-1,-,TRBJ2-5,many,TGCAGTGAACAGGGCCCTGGAGGAGAGACCCAGTACTTC,CSEQGPGGETQYF
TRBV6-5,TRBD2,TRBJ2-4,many,TGTGCCAGCAGCCAAGGGACTACCCCAAACATTCAGTACTTC,CASSQGTTPNIQYF
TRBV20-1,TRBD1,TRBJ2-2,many,TGCAGTGCTAGGGACAGGGGGCAGGCCGGGGAGCTGTTTTTT,CSARDRGQAGELFF
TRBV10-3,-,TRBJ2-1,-,TGTGCCATCAGTGAGTCGAAGGTAGCGGTCGGTGCTGAGCAGTTCTTC,CAISESKVAVGAEQFF
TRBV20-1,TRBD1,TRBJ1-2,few,TGCAGTGCTAGCGAAGTACCCAGGGGGGGCTATGGCTACACCTTC,CSASEVPRGGYGYTF
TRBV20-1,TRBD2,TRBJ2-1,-,TGCAGTGGAACGGGACTAGCGGGGGGGTATGAGCAGTTCTTC,CSGTGLAGGYEQFF
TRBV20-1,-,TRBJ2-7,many,TGCAGTGCTTGGGTTTGGGGGCGGGGCTCCTACGAGCAGTACTTC,CSAWVWGRGSYEQYF
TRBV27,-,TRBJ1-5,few,TGTGCCAGCAGTTTTCGACAGGGCAATCAGCCCCAGCATTTT,CASSFRQGNQPQHF
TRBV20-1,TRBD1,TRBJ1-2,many,TGCAGTGCTAGAATTGTCGGGACAGGAAATGACTATGGCTACACCTTC,CSARIVGTGNDYGYTF
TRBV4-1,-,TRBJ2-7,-,TGCGCCAGCAGCCAAGGTGACGGGGAAGGAGAGCAGTACTTC,CASSQGDGEGEQYF
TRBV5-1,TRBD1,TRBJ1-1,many,TGCGCCAGCACCCGGGACAGGGGATACACTGAAGCTTTCTTT,CASTRDRGYTEAFF
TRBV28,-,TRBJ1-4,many,TGTGCCAGCAACCAAGACGTGGGGGGCACGACAGCCGCCTATGAAAAACTGTTTTTT,CASNQDVGGTTAAYEKLFF
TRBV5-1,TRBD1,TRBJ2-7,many,TGCGCCAGCAGCGAGGGACAGGTCCTCGGCGAGCAGTACTTC,CASSEGQVLGEQYF
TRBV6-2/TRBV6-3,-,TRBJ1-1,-,TGTGCCAGCAGTCGACATCTGAACACTGAAGCTTTCTTT,CASSRHLNTEAFF